Below are 27 T cell receptor beta chains sequenced from a single sample in a study of cytomegalovirus exposure and HLA in healthy donors. The PCR was carried out with 60 Vbeta primers and 13 Jbeta primers. Sequencing used immunoSEQ multiplex PCR; TCRdb keeps in-frame clones, though not all of them. The sample has about 160,000 clones, 80% seen once. Material for sequencing was PBMCs. Receptors originate from a man under 40 in good health and CMV-seronegative.

This clone came up a few times. The gene calls are TRBV6-5 and TRBJ1-1; 7 bases align to TRBD1. In germline, CDR1 is MNHEY, CDR2 SVGAGI. The CDR3 length is 13 residues. The V segment lost 6 bases and the J segment 4 bases; nucleotides outside the gene matches: 5. CDR3 bases: TGTGCCAGCAGGCGGCAGGGGGGCACTGAAGCTTTCTTT. It codes for CASRRQGGTEAFF.

The V call is TRBV9, the J call TRBJ2-1; TRBD2 aligns across 11 bases. This CDR3 region has 16 residues. Per the germline V gene, CDR1 is SGDLS and CDR2 is YYNGEE. After removal of 3 bases from V and 8 bases from J, the junction contained 10 bases not matched to a gene. CDR3 sequence: CASSATALAGGYEQFF. The CDR3 DNA follows: TGTGCCAGCAGCGCAACCGCGCTAGCGGGGGGCTATGAGCAGTTCTTC.

The chain joins TRBV7-9 to TRBJ2-2; 7 positions agree with TRBD2. V lost 3 bases, J lost 0 bases, and 1 base stayed unmatched. Per the germline V gene, CDR1 is SEHNR and CDR2 is FQNEAQ (reference sequence). The CDR3 runs to 15 residues. This CDR3 is CASSFAGANTGELFF. CDR3 coding DNA: TGTGCCAGCAGCTTCGCGGGGGCGAACACCGGGGAGCTGTTTTTT.

This chain uses TRBV19 with TRBJ2-1, with 8 bases aligning to TRBD1. The germline CDR1 and CDR2 sequences are LNHDA and SQIVND (reference sequence). V trimming: 9 bases; J trimming: 8 bases; junction bases outside the gene matches: 15. The CDR3 has 15 amino acids. The CDR3 coding sequence is TGTGCCAGCTCAGAGGGGGACAGGCTCCTCTATGAGCAGTTCTTC. This encodes CASSEGDRLLYEQFF. Supplemented by reference TRBV19 and TRBJ2-1, the full variable domain reads DGGITQSPKYLFRKEGQNVTLSCEQNLNHDAMYWYRQDPGQGLRLIYYSQIVNDFQKGDIAEGYSVSREKKESFPLTVTSAQKNPTAFYLCASSEGDRLLYEQFFGPGTRLTVL.

The chain is built from TRBV30 and TRBJ1-2; D uncertain. V lost 0 bases to trimming and J lost 4 bases, with 9 bases between them. CDR1 GTSNPN and CDR2 SVGIG come from the germline V gene (reference sequence). The CDR3 sequence is 13 residues long. This chain's CDR3 is CAWSVRSGYGYTF. Here the CDR3 DNA reads TGTGCCTGGAGTGTACGGTCAGGCTATGGCTACACCTTC.

The chain uses TRBV6-5 and TRBJ2-1; 13 positions match TRBD2. Germline-derived CDR1 and CDR2 are MNHEY and SVGAGI. The length of the CDR3 is 15 residues. V gave up 6 bases and J gave up 7 bases; unmatched junction bases: 6. CDR3 region: CASSELAGGDNEQFF. Written as DNA, the CDR3 is TGTGCCAGCAGCGAACTAGCGGGAGGGGATAATGAGCAGTTCTTC.

The chain combines TRBV7-6 with TRBJ1-1; D unresolved. V shed 5 bases and J shed 4 bases, with 14 bases lying between them. Germline values: CDR1 SGHVS, CDR2 FNYEAQ. This CDR3 is built from 14 residues. CDR3 in DNA: TGTGCCAGCAGCCTAATTGCGGGGAGCACTGAAGCTTTCTTT. This translates into CASSLIAGSTEAFF.

The chain joins TRBV7-2 to TRBJ2-1; 7 nucleotides agree with TRBD1. After removal of 5 bases from V and 0 bases from J, the junction contained 16 bases not matched to a gene. Germline CDR1 is SGHTA and CDR2 is FQGNSA. CDR3 length equals 19 residues. The CDR3 protein is CASSRPSTGSWGSYNEQFF. CDR3 in DNA: TGTGCCAGCAGCCGACCATCGACAGGGAGTTGGGGCTCCTACAATGAGCAGTTCTTC.

CDR3 protein: CASSLGGGNEKLFF. The CDR3 coding sequence is TGCGCCAGCAGCTTAGGGGGCGGTAATGAAAAACTGTTTTTT. The V gene is TRBV5-1, the J gene TRBJ1-4, with 7 bases that match TRBD1. Germline CDR1 reads SGHRS; CDR2 reads YFSETQ. V was pared by 2 bases and J by 4 bases, with 2 bases of the junction left unmatched. The CDR3 covers 14 residues.

The genes are TRBV7-9 and TRBJ1-1; 8 bases fit TRBD1. This CDR3 is 17 amino acids long. With 5 bases clipped from V and 1 base from J, the junction kept 12 bases outside the gene matches. Germline loops: CDR1 SEHNR, CDR2 FQNEAQ (reference sequence). CDR3 sequence: CASSGRDRWDSNTEAFF. The CDR3 coding sequence is TGTGCCAGCAGCGGACGGGACAGGTGGGATTCGAACACTGAAGCTTTCTTT.

The genes are TRBV30 and TRBJ2-7; D is uncertain. The CDR3 has 11 residues. Germline V gives CDR1 GTSNPN, CDR2 SVGIG (reference sequence). The V end lost 8 bases, the J end lost 6 bases, and 14 bases lay between the germline ends. CDR3 loop: CATTPPGEQYF. CDR3 sequence (DNA): TGTGCCACAACACCTCCAGGCGAGCAGTACTTC.

The chain employs TRBV7-6 and TRBJ1-2; D is unclear. The CDR3 consists of 15 residues. Per germline, CDR1 SGHVS and CDR2 FNYEAQ. The V gene lost 1 base and the J gene lost 7 bases, with 16 bases spanning the gap. CDR3 DNA: TGTGCCAGCAGCTTAGAAGCACCCGGAGGATCTGGCTACACCTTC. Its protein is CASSLEAPGGSGYTF.

The rearrangement joins TRBV4-2 to TRBJ2-1; TRBD2 might be the D (7 bases). V was pared by 1 base and J by 4 bases, with 20 bases between. The CDR3 is made up of 18 amino acids. Germline V lookup: CDR1 LGHNA, CDR2 YNFKEQ. CDR3 DNA sequence: TGTGCCAGCAGCCAAGCCTTCACTAGGGGGAGGGGATACAATGAGCAGTTCTTC. Translation gives CASSQAFTRGRGYNEQFF.

The chain links TRBV7-9 to TRBJ2-7; D might be TRBD2 (5 bases). The CDR3 is 13 amino acids. Germline CDR1 SEHNR, CDR2 FQNEAQ (reference sequence). With 1 base removed from V and 7 bases from J, the gap between germline ends came to 11 bases. The CDR3 DNA reads as TGTGCCAGCAGCTTAGAGGGAGTGGGGGAGCAGTACTTC. Protein product: CASSLEGVGEQYF.

This chain links TRBV25-1 with TRBJ1-4; 7 bases are shared with TRBD1. Losses at the gene ends were 6 bases for V and 13 bases for J; bases not matched to a gene: 11. This CDR3 comprises 13 residues. CDR1 is MGHDK, CDR2 SYGVNS, per germline. The CDR3 reads CASRGQDVERLFF. The CDR3 bases are TGTGCCAGCAGAGGACAGGACGTAGAGAGACTGTTTTTT. The full variable domain, with the rest looked up from reference TRBV25-1 and TRBJ1-4, is EADIYQTPRYLVIGTGKKITLECSQTMGHDKMYWYQQDPGMELHLIHYSYGVNSTEKGDLSSESTVSRIRTEHFPLTLESARPSHTSQYLCASRGQDVERLFFGSGTQLSVL.

The CDR3 reads CASSQQDRGLYEQYF. DNA of the CDR3: TGTGCCAGCAGCCAGCAGGACAGGGGGCTTTACGAGCAGTACTTC. This chain joins TRBV13 and TRBJ2-7; 11 bases are a match to TRBD1. The CDR3 totals 15 residues. Losses at the gene ends were 5 bases for V and 4 bases for J; bases not matched to a gene: 7. Germline CDR1 and CDR2: PRHDT and FYEKMQ (reference sequence). Drawing the rest from reference TRBV13 and TRBJ2-7, the complete variable domain is AAGVIQSPRHLIKEKRETATLKCYPIPRHDTVYWYQQGPGQDPQFLISFYEKMQSDKGSIPDRFSAQQFSDYHSELNMSSLELGDSALYFCASSQQDRGLYEQYFGPGTRLTVT.

V is TRBV11-2 and J is TRBJ2-1, with 7 nucleotides matching TRBD1. The CDR3 totals 12 residues. In germline, CDR1 is SGHAT, CDR2 FQNNGV. V lost 8 bases to trimming and J lost 10 bases; unmatched junction nucleotides: 8. The DNA for the CDR3 is TGTGCCAGCGGCGACAGGGTCGAAGAGCAGTTCTTC. Its translation is CASGDRVEEQFF. The variable domain in full, completed from reference TRBV11-2 and TRBJ2-1, reads EAGVAQSPRYKIIEKRQSVAFWCNPISGHATLYWYQQILGQGPKLLIQFQNNGVVDDSQLPKDRFSAERLKGVDSTLKIQPAKLEDSAVYLCASGDRVEEQFFGPGTRLTVL.

This clone showed up just a few times. This chain joins TRBV28 and TRBJ1-2; weak D call: TRBD1 (6 bases). The CDR3 sequence is 15 residues long. Trimming left V 6 bases short and J 4 bases short, with 18 bases between. Per the germline V gene, CDR1 is MDHEN and CDR2 is SYDVKM. The CDR3 reads CASSPDSGGSYGYTF. The CDR3 DNA reads as TGTGCCAGCAGCCCGGACAGTGGGGGATCCTATGGCTACACCTTC.

This rearrangement joins TRBV12-5 to TRBJ1-4; no firm D call. This CDR3 has 14 amino acids. Trimming removed 7 bases from V and 0 bases from J, with 9 bases in between. Germline CDR1 reads LGHNT; CDR2 reads FRNRAP. CDR3 protein: CASVPRATNEKLFF. CDR3 DNA: TGTGCTAGTGTCCCCCGAGCAACTAATGAAAAACTGTTTTTT.

The gene calls are TRBV28 and TRBJ1-5; the match to TRBD1 covers 7 bases. The CDR3 spans 15 residues. V lost 6 bases and J lost 0; bases outside the gene matches: 5. Germline V gives CDR1 MDHEN, CDR2 SYDVKM. The CDR3 here is CASREGAASNQPQHF. CDR3 nucleotides: TGTGCCAGCAGGGAGGGGGCAGCTAGCAATCAGCCCCAGCATTTT.

The chain links TRBV9 to TRBJ1-6, with TRBD1 matching 7 bases. This CDR3 contains 18 residues. V lost 4 bases, J lost 9 bases, and 19 bases stayed unmatched. Germline values: CDR1 SGDLS, CDR2 YYNGEE. The CDR3 DNA reads TGTGCCAGCAGCCCTAGGGACAGAGGGCTCCTCGGAGGTTCACCCCTCCACTTT. Encoded protein: CASSPRDRGLLGGSPLHF.

This clone was seen a single time. CDR3: CASSSGEGHYTDTQYF. CDR3 bases: TGTGCCAGCAGCTCAGGGGAGGGGCACTACACAGATACGCAGTATTTT. V usage is TRBV13 and J usage is TRBJ2-3, with D possibly TRBD2 on 7 matching bases. The CDR3 covers 16 residues. The V and J ends lost 4 bases and 2 bases respectively, with 16 bases between them. CDR1 is PRHDT and CDR2 is FYEKMQ in the germline V gene (reference sequence).

The chain combines TRBV19 with TRBJ2-1, with D perhaps TRBD2 (7 bases). CDR3 length: 15 amino acids. The V end was cut by 6 bases, the J end by 4 bases, with 16 bases between. Germline lookup yields CDR1 LNHDA and CDR2 SQIVND (reference sequence). CDR3 DNA sequence: TGTGCCAGTAGCCTAGGGGGGGCTGGGTACAATGAGCAGTTCTTC. Its protein product is CASSLGGAGYNEQFF.

This clone has only a few counts. V and J are TRBV19 and TRBJ2-3, with 8 bases identical to TRBD2. CDR3 length: 16 residues. V was clipped by 11 bases and J by 2 bases; unmatched bases: 15. Germline values: CDR1 LNHDA, CDR2 SQIVND (reference sequence). CDR3 nucleotides: TGTGCCCCTTTGGGGGTAGCGGGGCCCCTCACAGATACGCAGTATTTT. Translating it yields CAPLGVAGPLTDTQYF.

Only a few counts were recorded for this clone. The genes are TRBV6-1 and TRBJ1-5, with TRBD1 identical over 9 bases. Germline V CDR1 and CDR2: MNHNS, SASEGT. J lost 2 bases, V lost 4 bases, and 6 bases had no gene match. The CDR3 has 16 amino acids. The CDR3 bases are TGTGCCAGCAGTGCGACAGGGGGTACAGGCAATCAGCCCCAGCATTTT. Its translation: CASSATGGTGNQPQHF.

This clone was picked up one time. The chain has TRBV2 and TRBJ1-3, with D uncertain. The CDR3 is 15 amino acids. V was clipped by 2 bases and J by 0 bases, with 8 bases between them. The germline gives CDR1 SNHLY, CDR2 FYNNEI. The CDR3 bases are TGTGCCAGCAGTGAAATGGCACCCTCTGGAAACACCATATATTTT. Amino acid sequence: CASSEMAPSGNTIYF.

The chain has TRBV6-1 and TRBJ1-1; possible D gene TRBD1, 6 bases. Germline lookup yields CDR1 MNHNS and CDR2 SASEGT. The V end lost 4 bases, the J end lost 3 bases, and 12 bases lay between the germline ends. The CDR3 has 14 amino acids. As DNA, the CDR3 is TGTGCCAGCAGTGTAAGGGGGGGGGACACTGAAGCTTTCTTT. Its translation is CASSVRGGDTEAFF.